A single sample gave rise to the 32 T cell receptor beta chains below, sequenced in a study of T cells after yellow fever vaccination. TCRdb itself ran the 5' RACE reads through MiXCR, one entry per CDR3 protein. The table records some 320,000 distinct CDR3 sequences, approximately 8% of them present only once. Sample: CD4+ T cells sorted from PBMCs, taken 5 days after the yellow fever booster vaccination. The receptors come from a man between 18 and 35 years old who received the YFV17D yellow fever vaccine.

V gene TRBV4-2 combines with J gene TRBJ1-4; 7 positions agree with TRBD1. V gave up 3 bases and J gave up 8 bases; unmatched junction bases: 3. Germline V gene sequence: CDR1 LGHNA, CDR2 YNFKEQ. The CDR3 spans 13 residues. For the CDR3, the DNA is TGTGCCAGCAGCCAGGGGACAGAGGAAAAACTGTTTTTT. Its protein product is CASSQGTEEKLFF.

The chain links TRBV28 to TRBJ2-3, with TRBD2 matching over 8 bases. This CDR3 is built from 14 residues. With V trimmed by 5 bases and J by 6 bases, 7 bases remained unmatched. Germline loops: CDR1 MDHEN, CDR2 SYDVKM. The CDR3 reads CASSRSGGRDTQYF. In nucleotides, the CDR3 is TGTGCCAGCAGTCGAAGCGGGGGTCGTGATACGCAGTATTTT.

V and J are TRBV6-6 and TRBJ2-3; perhaps D is TRBD1 or TRBD2 (5 bases each). The V gene lost 2 bases and the J gene lost 0 bases, with 15 bases spanning the gap. This CDR3 contains 17 residues. Germline CDR1 is MNHNY and CDR2 is SVGAGI (reference sequence). CDR3 sequence reads: CASSYPRRGTSTDTQYF. The CDR3 bases are TGTGCCAGCAGTTACCCACGACGGGGCACTAGCACAGATACGCAGTATTTT.

This chain joins TRBV20-1 and TRBJ2-3; 8 bases are a match to TRBD2. The CDR3 consists of 15 residues. Germline trimming cut 4 bases from V and 1 base from J; bases unmatched to any gene: 7. Germline V gene sequence: CDR1 DFQATT, CDR2 SNEGSKA (reference sequence). The DNA of the CDR3 is TGCAGTGCTACTGAAGCGGGGGACCGCACAGATACGCAGTATTTT. It translates to CSATEAGDRTDTQYF.

The chain combines TRBV6-2 or TRBV6-3 with TRBJ1-5; no definite D call. Trimming removed 6 bases at V and 5 bases at J, with 8 bases between. Germline CDR1 reads MNHEY; CDR2 reads SVGEGT. The length of the CDR3 is 12 residues. In DNA, the CDR3 is TGTGCCAGCAGCTCAGTTGATCAGCCCCAGCATTTT. Amino acids: CASSSVDQPQHF.

This clonotype showed up just a few times. V and J are TRBV4-2 and TRBJ2-3; 7 nucleotides align to TRBD2. V shed 4 bases and J 1 base; nucleotides not matched to a gene: 8. Germline CDR1 LGHNA, CDR2 YNFKEQ. CDR3 length equals 16 residues. CDR3: CASSLGRVGGTDTQYF. The CDR3 DNA reads as TGTGCCAGCAGCCTTGGGAGGGTGGGTGGCACAGATACGCAGTATTTT.

This CDR3 reads CSARDLLPSFEAFF. In DNA form, the CDR3 reads TGCAGTGCTAGAGACCTTCTCCCTTCTTTTGAAGCTTTCTTT. V gene TRBV20-1 combines with J gene TRBJ1-1; no definite D call. The V end was cut by 0 bases, the J end by 7 bases, with 15 bases between. Per the germline V gene, CDR1 is DFQATT and CDR2 is SNEGSKA (reference sequence). CDR3 length: 14 amino acids.

The gene calls are TRBV2 and TRBJ1-5; D might be TRBD1 (5 bases). The CDR3 is 18 residues long. V was clipped by 0 bases and J by 4 bases, with 19 bases between them. Germline V gene lookup returns CDR1 SNHLY and CDR2 FYNNEI. This CDR3 is CASSEAPTHTGANQPQHF. The CDR3 DNA sequence: TGTGCCAGCAGTGAAGCGCCGACCCACACAGGAGCTAATCAGCCCCAGCATTTT.

The chain links TRBV14 to TRBJ2-7, with D tentatively TRBD1 (6 bases). The CDR3 length is 14 residues. Per germline, CDR1 SGHDN and CDR2 FVKESK. Trimming took off 1 base at V and 6 bases at J, with 13 bases between the two ends. The CDR3 DNA reads as TGTGCCAGCAGCCAAGCGAACAGGGCGGTCGAGCAGTACTTC. Its translation: CASSQANRAVEQYF.

The V gene is TRBV11-2, the J gene TRBJ1-5; 7 bases fit TRBD1. The CDR3 totals 17 residues. J lost 2 bases, V lost 5 bases, and 12 bases had no gene match. CDR1 is SGHAT and CDR2 is FQNNGV in the germline V gene. CDR3 residues: CASSPGRGGWGNQPQHF. The CDR3 region has the DNA TGTGCCAGCAGCCCCGGGAGAGGGGGCTGGGGCAATCAGCCCCAGCATTTT.

The genes are TRBV11-2 and TRBJ2-1; 10 nucleotides agree with TRBD1. V was clipped by 0 bases and J by 0 bases; unmatched bases: 5. The CDR3 runs 18 residues. Germline values: CDR1 SGHAT, CDR2 FQNNGV. The CDR3 sequence: CASSLDVWDRGSYNEQFF. DNA for the CDR3: TGTGCCAGCAGCTTAGATGTCTGGGACAGGGGCTCCTACAATGAGCAGTTCTTC.

J is TRBJ2-1 and V is TRBV10-3; TRBD2 matches 8 bases. The CDR3 sequence is 18 residues long. CDR1 is ENHRY and CDR2 is SYGVKD in the germline V gene. Here the CDR3 reads CEISDWKTSESSYNEQFF. As DNA, the CDR3 is TGTGAGATCAGTGACTGGAAGACTAGCGAGAGCTCCTACAATGAGCAGTTCTTC.

This clonotype showed up just a few times. The chain carries TRBV18 and TRBJ2-2, with D perhaps matching TRBD1 or TRBD2 (5 bases each). The CDR3 spans 14 residues. The ends were cut back, 3 bases at V and 6 bases at J, with 11 bases in the middle. The V gene's germline CDR1 is KGHSH and CDR2 LQKENI. CDR3: CASSPGGTSGELFF. The CDR3 bases are TGTGCCAGCTCACCTGGGGGTACGTCCGGGGAGCTGTTTTTT. The variable domain in full, with the rest retrieved from reference TRBV18 and TRBJ2-2, is NAGVMQNPRHLVRRRGQEARLRCSPMKGHSHVYWYRQLPEEGLKFMVYLQKENIIDESGMPKERFSAEFPKEGPSILRIQQVVRGDSAAYFCASSPGGTSGELFFGEGSRLTVL.

The chain is built from TRBV7-3 and TRBJ2-1; D call uncertain. The CDR3 is 15 residues long. V was shortened by 2 bases and J by 6 bases, with 14 bases between the two germline ends. Germline V gives CDR1 SGHTA, CDR2 FQGTGA. The CDR3 coding sequence is TGTGCCAGCAGCTTACAACTGGCGGACGGCAATGAGCAGTTCTTC. Protein sequence: CASSLQLADGNEQFF.

Only a few counts were recorded for this clonotype. DNA for the CDR3: TGTGCCAGCAGCGTACAGGGCTCTGGGGCCAACGTCCTGACTTTC. This sequence encodes CASSVQGSGANVLTF. This chain joins TRBV9 and TRBJ2-6, with a weak D call TRBD1 (5 bases). The CDR3 is 15 amino acids. The V and J ends lost 1 base and 0 bases respectively, with 5 bases between them. Germline V lookup: CDR1 SGDLS, CDR2 YYNGEE.

The rearrangement uses TRBV5-1 and TRBJ2-5; D gene uncertain. V was clipped by 0 bases and J by 2 bases, with 8 bases between them. There are 14 residues in the CDR3. The germline CDR1 and CDR2 sequences are SGHRS and YFSETQ. The CDR3 region has the DNA TGCGCCAGCAGCTTGGAGGCACGTCAAGAGACCCAGTACTTC. The encoded protein is CASSLEARQETQYF.

This clonotype was observed many times. The rearrangement uses TRBV2 and TRBJ1-1; D call uncertain. V lost 3 bases and J lost 2, with 7 bases in between. Germline lookup yields CDR1 SNHLY and CDR2 FYNNEI. The CDR3 covers 13 residues. The CDR3 here is CASSEDQNTEAFF. Written as DNA, the CDR3 is TGTGCCAGCAGTGAGGACCAAAACACTGAAGCTTTCTTT. Complete variable domain (other parts from reference TRBV2 and TRBJ1-1): EPEVTQTPSHQVTQMGQEVILRCVPISNHLYFYWYRQILGQKVEFLVSFYNNEISEKSEIFDDQFSVERPDGSNFTLKIRSTKLEDSAMYFCASSEDQNTEAFFGQGTRLTVV.

This clonotype was picked up many times. The chain links TRBV4-2 to TRBJ1-2, with D hard to call. The CDR3 has 14 residues. Germline loops: CDR1 LGHNA, CDR2 YNFKEQ. The ends were cut back, 4 bases at V and 3 bases at J, with 12 bases in the middle. The CDR3 reads CASSPAPEDYGYTF. In nucleotides, the CDR3 is TGTGCCAGCAGCCCAGCCCCGGAGGACTATGGCTACACCTTC.

Many counts were recorded for this clonotype. V and J are TRBV4-3 and TRBJ2-4; 7 bases match TRBD2. This CDR3 region has 16 residues. Losses at the gene ends were 1 base for V and 5 bases for J; bases not matched to a gene: 8. Germline loops: CDR1 LGHNA, CDR2 YSLEER. The CDR3 loop is CASSQALPGGENIQYF. In DNA, the CDR3 is TGCGCCAGCAGCCAAGCCCTCCCGGGGGGAGAAAACATTCAGTACTTC.

This clonotype was recorded a few times. V usage is TRBV7-2 and J usage is TRBJ2-5, with 14 bases matching TRBD2. The CDR3 has 17 residues. The germline gives CDR1 SGHTA, CDR2 FQGNSA. The J segment lost 4 bases and the V segment lost 10 bases, leaving 14 bases of the junction unmatched. Here the CDR3 DNA reads TGTGCCACGAATCCCGGACTAGCGGGGGGCAGGGGAGAGACCCAGTACTTC. Residues: CATNPGLAGGRGETQYF.

The table lists this clonotype with a few counts. A junction boundary mismatches the germline segment, possibly from a read error. The genes are TRBV6-2 or TRBV6-3 and TRBJ2-7, with TRBD1 matching over 7 bases. This CDR3 contains 14 residues. Germline V lookup: CDR1 MNHEY, CDR2 SVGEGT. This CDR3 is CASRRQGRDRQWDF. The CDR3 nucleotides read TGTGCCAGCAGGCGACAGGGAAGGGACCGACAATGGGACTTC.

This clonotype was found a few times. The chain employs TRBV15 and TRBJ1-1; D unresolved. V gave up 1 base and J gave up 1 base, with 7 bases separating them. Germline V gene lookup returns CDR1 LNHNV and CDR2 YYDKDF (reference sequence). This CDR3 contains 14 residues. The CDR3 DNA follows: TGTGCCACCAGCAGAGGCCCCACGAACACTGAAGCTTTCTTT. This translates into CATSRGPTNTEAFF.

Ten or more counts support this clonotype. The gene calls are TRBV12-3 or TRBV12-4 and TRBJ2-4; 8 bases are shared with TRBD1. V lost 1 base to trimming and J lost 6 bases; unmatched junction nucleotides: 5. This CDR3 is built from 15 residues. CDR3 coding DNA: TGTGCCAGCAGTTTAGGTCAAACAGGGGGAAACATTCAGTACTTC. As protein: CASSLGQTGGNIQYF.

This clonotype was detected a few times. This chain joins TRBV12-3 or TRBV12-4 and TRBJ2-5; no reliable D call. The V gene lost 6 bases and the J gene lost 1 base, with 9 bases spanning the gap. The CDR3 sequence is 13 residues long. CDR3 in amino acids: CASRLSPQETQYF. Written as DNA, the CDR3 is TGTGCCAGCAGACTCTCTCCCCAAGAGACCCAGTACTTC.

This clonotype showed up just a few times. V and J are TRBV7-2 and TRBJ1-5; possibly TRBD1 for D (6 bases). Between the trimmed V and J ends, which lost 4 bases and 2 bases, there was a span of 15 bases. Looked up from germline, CDR1 is SGHTA and CDR2 is FQGNSA. The CDR3 sequence is 16 residues long. CDR3 amino acids: CASSYSGVTGNQPQHF. CDR3 DNA: TGTGCCAGCAGCTATTCAGGGGTTACGGGCAATCAGCCCCAGCATTTT.

Only a few counts were recorded for this clonotype. This sequence joins TRBV12-5 and TRBJ2-2; D is unresolved. Per the germline V gene, CDR1 is LGHNT and CDR2 is FRNRAP. V was trimmed by 2 bases and J by 2 bases, leaving 6 bases between them. The CDR3 has 14 residues. DNA of the CDR3: TGTGCTAGTGGTTTGCAACCAAACACCGGGGAGCTGTTTTTT. Its translation is CASGLQPNTGELFF.

Written as DNA, the CDR3 is TGTGCCAGCTTACAGGGGGCTGGAAACACCATATATTTT. Its protein is CASLQGAGNTIYF. The chain recombines TRBV2 with TRBJ1-3, with 8 bases matching TRBD1. The trim removed 8 bases at V and 2 bases at J, leaving 2 bases unmatched. This CDR3 has 13 residues. CDR1 is SNHLY, CDR2 FYNNEI, per germline.

The CDR3 DNA reads as TGTGCCAGCAGTTACGACGATCGGACGTTCACAGATACGCAGTATTTT. Residues: CASSYDDRTFTDTQYF. This sequence joins TRBV6-2 or TRBV6-3 and TRBJ2-3; no definite D call. Germline CDR1 and CDR2: MNHEY and SVGEGT. The V and J ends lost 2 bases and 2 bases respectively, with 14 bases between them. The CDR3 covers 16 residues.

V gene TRBV2 combines with J gene TRBJ2-1; D call uncertain. The V end lost 2 bases, the J end lost 0 bases, and 8 bases lay between the germline ends. Per germline, CDR1 SNHLY and CDR2 FYNNEI. This CDR3 comprises 15 residues. CDR3 DNA sequence: TGTGCCAGCAGTGAACTTTTAAGCTCCTACAATGAGCAGTTCTTC. It codes for CASSELLSSYNEQFF.

The rearrangement links TRBV7-2 to TRBJ2-5; D is possibly TRBD1 (6 bases). Germline CDR1 reads SGHTA; CDR2 reads FQGNSA. This CDR3 is built from 13 residues. V lost 6 bases to trimming and J lost 5 bases, with 13 bases between them. The CDR3, as DNA: TGTGCCAGCAGTTTTCAGGGGTGGGAGACCCAGTACTTC. This sequence encodes CASSFQGWETQYF. The complete variable domain, with remaining parts taken from reference TRBV7-2 and TRBJ2-5, reads GAGVSQSPSNKVTEKGKDVELRCDPISGHTALYWYRQSLGQGLEFLIYFQGNSAPDKSGLPSDRFSAERTGGSVSTLTIQRTQQEDSAVYLCASSFQGWETQYFGPGTRLLVL.

V gene TRBV5-1 combines with J gene TRBJ1-4; tentative D call: TRBD1 (5 bases). CDR1 and CDR2 from the germline V gene are SGHRS and YFSETQ. The length of the CDR3 is 16 residues. The V end lost 4 bases, the J end lost 1 base, and 14 bases lay between the germline ends. Here the CDR3 DNA reads TGCGCCAGCAGCCACGGGACTTCGGGAACTAATGAAAAACTGTTTTTT. It yields the protein CASSHGTSGTNEKLFF.

The chain employs TRBV5-4 and TRBJ2-5; 11 nucleotides agree with TRBD1. Germline trimming cut 7 bases from V and 3 bases from J; bases unmatched to any gene: 5. CDR1 is SGHNT, CDR2 YYREEE, per germline (reference sequence). CDR3 length equals 14 residues. In DNA form, the CDR3 reads TGTGCCAGCCAACGGGACAGGGGGGAAGAGACCCAGTACTTC. Protein: CASQRDRGEETQYF.